This T cell receptor (beta chain) is from a study of shared clonotypes between healthy human individuals. Study observations and caveats: Limited genetic and exposure-history diversity came from having few donors.

Comments on this clone: The antigen is undetermined.

Assay runs were performed at deep level. Replicate PCRs from sorted subsets contained 200 ng DNA, which is 29,000 or so T cell genomes. Some clones are missing from TCRdb's copy, which holds only in-frame ones; the method was immunoSEQ multiplex PCR. Here the sample spans about 1.5 million clones, around 97% being singletons. Free of recent acute infections or vaccinations, the donors were healthy HIV-negative adults. The CDR3 covers 17 residues. Losses at the gene ends were 7 bases for V and 7 bases for J; bases not matched to a gene: 15. Germline V gene sequence: CDR1 SGHDN, CDR2 FVKESK. This chain links TRBV14 with TRBJ2-1; 11 positions agree with TRBD1. Sequenced input: naive CD4+ T cells sorted from blood. Subset in this sample: CD45RA+ positively selected. The TCR originated in a man aged 25 to 40 in good health. The CDR3 region is CASTHASGTGGWNEQFF. CDR3 coding DNA: TGTGCCAGCACCCACGCGTCCGGGACAGGGGGATGGAATGAGCAGTTCTTC.